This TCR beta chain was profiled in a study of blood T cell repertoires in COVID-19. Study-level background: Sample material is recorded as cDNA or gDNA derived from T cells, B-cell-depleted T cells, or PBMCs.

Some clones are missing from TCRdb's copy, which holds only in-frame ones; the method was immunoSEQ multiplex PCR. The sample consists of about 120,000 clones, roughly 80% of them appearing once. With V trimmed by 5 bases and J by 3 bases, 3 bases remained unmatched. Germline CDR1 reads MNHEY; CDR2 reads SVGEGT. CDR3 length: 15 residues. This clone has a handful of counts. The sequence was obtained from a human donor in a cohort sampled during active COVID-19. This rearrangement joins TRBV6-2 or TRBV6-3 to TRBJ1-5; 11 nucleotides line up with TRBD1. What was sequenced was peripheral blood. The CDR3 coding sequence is TGTGCCAGCAGTAAGGGACAGGGGGTCAATCAGCCCCAGCATTTT. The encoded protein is CASSKGQGVNQPQHF.